A selection of T cell receptor beta chains follows, all from one sample in a study of siplizumab effects on memory and regulatory T cells. The repertoire was sequenced with immunoSEQ multiplex PCR; TCRdb's copy has only in-frame clones and lacks some. The sample shows some 87,000 clones, 85% to 90% of them seen only once. What was sequenced was CD4+ T cells sorted from blood. These receptor sequences come from a human donor in good health. The CDR3 runs from the conserved cysteine through the conserved F or W. D genes are given only for firm matches. Part of the rows lack a size; the others show once, few, many or a class for expanded clones.

V gene: TRBV18; J gene: TRBJ2-7; clone size: -; D gene: -; CDR3 protein: CASSPDGSYEQYF; CDR3 DNA: TGTGCCAGCTCACCAGACGGTTCCTACGAGCAGTACTTC
V gene: TRBV19; J gene: TRBJ2-7; clone size: once; D gene: -; CDR3 protein: CASSILTAGEQYF; CDR3 DNA: TGTGCCAGTAGTATTTTGACAGCAGGGGAGCAGTACTTC
V gene: TRBV2; J gene: TRBJ2-3; clone size: -; D gene: TRBD1; CDR3 protein: CASRDDRVITDTQYF; CDR3 DNA: TGTGCCAGCAGAGATGACAGGGTAATAACAGATACGCAGTATTTT
V gene: TRBV7-2; J gene: TRBJ2-5; clone size: -; D gene: -; CDR3 protein: CASSLLTEQYF; CDR3 DNA: TGTGCCAGCAGCTTATTGACGGAGCAGTACTTC
V gene: TRBV28; J gene: TRBJ2-7; clone size: -; D gene: -; CDR3 protein: CASSFGDTSPYEQYF; CDR3 DNA: TGTGCCAGCAGTTTTGGGGACACTTCCCCCTACGAGCAGTACTTC
V gene: TRBV7-2; J gene: TRBJ2-7; clone size: -; D gene: TRBD2; CDR3 protein: CASSWRTSETSPEQYF; CDR3 DNA: TGTGCCAGCAGCTGGAGGACTAGCGAGACCTCTCCCGAGCAGTACTTC
V gene: TRBV30; J gene: TRBJ2-5; clone size: -; D gene: -; CDR3 protein: CAWSVKQWKTQETQYF; CDR3 DNA: TGTGCCTGGAGTGTTAAACAGTGGAAGACTCAAGAGACCCAGTACTTC
V gene: TRBV9; J gene: TRBJ1-1; clone size: -; D gene: -; CDR3 protein: CASSAIGQTNTEAFF; CDR3 DNA: TGTGCCAGCAGCGCCATAGGACAGACGAACACTGAAGCTTTCTTT
V gene: TRBV11-3; J gene: TRBJ1-1; clone size: -; D gene: -; CDR3 protein: CASSLMPAGNTEAFF; CDR3 DNA: TGTGCCAGCAGCTTAATGCCAGCAGGGAACACTGAAGCTTTCTTT
V gene: TRBV7-3; J gene: TRBJ1-2; clone size: -; D gene: -; CDR3 protein: CASSPAGNFYGYTF; CDR3 DNA: TGTGCCAGCAGCCCCGCCGGGAACTTCTATGGCTACACCTTC
V gene: TRBV19; J gene: TRBJ1-4; clone size: -; D gene: -; CDR3 protein: CASSSGTDPQKLFF; CDR3 DNA: TGTGCCAGTAGTTCGGGTACCGATCCGCAAAAACTGTTTTTT
V gene: TRBV25-1; J gene: TRBJ1-2; clone size: -; D gene: -; CDR3 protein: CANEGLLCYDYGYTF; CDR3 DNA: TGTGCCAACGAGGGACTCCTGTGTTACGACTATGGCTACACCTTC
V gene: TRBV28; J gene: TRBJ2-1; clone size: -; D gene: -; CDR3 protein: CASSLYRVGEQFF; CDR3 DNA: TGTGCCAGCAGTTTATACAGGGTAGGTGAGCAGTTCTTC
V gene: TRBV5-6; J gene: TRBJ1-5; clone size: few; D gene: -; CDR3 protein: CASSGDGAGQPQHF; CDR3 DNA: TGTGCCAGCAGCGGCGACGGTGCTGGTCAGCCCCAGCATTTT
V gene: TRBV4-3; J gene: TRBJ2-5; clone size: -; D gene: TRBD1; CDR3 protein: CASSQVGTEETQYF; CDR3 DNA: TGCGCCAGCAGCCAAGTAGGGACAGAAGAGACCCAGTACTTC
V gene: TRBV5-1; J gene: TRBJ2-1; clone size: -; D gene: -; CDR3 protein: CASSLGAGVNEQFF; CDR3 DNA: TGCGCCAGCAGCTTGGGGGCAGGGGTCAATGAGCAGTTCTTC